This paragraph reports one T cell receptor beta chain. The source of the sample is a study of blood T cell repertoires in COVID-19. Using immunoSEQ multiplex PCR, the repertoire was profiled, and TCRdb retains in-frame clones only, with some absent. The sample carries more than 200,000 clones, over 75% recorded once. The CDR3 length is 15 residues. The germline CDR1 and CDR2 sequences are LGHDT and YNNKEL (reference sequence). V was pared by 3 bases and J by 6 bases, with 17 bases between. This TCR was sampled from a man over 45 with acute or convalescent COVID-19. This chain joins TRBV3-1 (or the pseudogene TRBV3-2) and TRBJ1-1, with a possible D match to TRBD1 (6 bases). Material for sequencing was peripheral blood. CDR3 bases: TGTGCCAGCAGCCACACAAACCAGGGGTCGGCTGAAGCTTTCTTT. Translated: CASSHTNQGSAEAFF.